This T cell receptor beta chain was obtained from a study of OX40 agonist ivuxolimab in advanced cancers. The repertoire was sequenced with immunoSEQ multiplex PCR; TCRdb's copy has only in-frame clones and lacks some. The sample includes roughly 41,000 clones, around 86% of them seen just once. Sequenced material: CD4+ or CD8+ T cells sorted from blood, taken in a trial of the OX40 agonist ivuxolimab. The clonotype comes from an adult with an advanced solid tumor such as melanoma, head and neck, liver or kidney cancer.

The CDR3: CASQGTFSGNTIYF. The CDR3, as DNA: TGTGCCAGCCAGGGGACCTTCTCTGGAAACACCATATATTTT. The chain couples TRBV6-5 to TRBJ1-3; D perhaps matches TRBD1 (6 bases). Germline V gives CDR1 MNHEY, CDR2 SVGAGI. The CDR3 extends over 14 amino acids. Trimming removed 8 bases at V and 0 bases at J, with 11 bases between.